A few counts support the clone carrying this T cell receptor beta chain. What it binds is not known. This sample is part of a study of T cell repertoires in cytomegalovirus infection. Study-wide background: CMV epitopes used comprised recently identified HLA-C-restricted ones and well-studied HLA-B-restricted ones. Carrying CMV and the relevant HLA type showed in public TCR beta signatures.

General study points: Pooled public TCR beta family frequency picked out CMV carriers with the relevant HLA. The ex vivo response was dominated by HLA-C-restricted CMV-specific TCR beta clonotypes.

MiXCR, run by TCRdb on the reads, gives a single entry per CDR3 protein. The table records about 700,000 distinct CDR3 sequences, roughly 30% of them present only once. CDR1 and CDR2 from the germline V gene are LGHNA and YSLEER. Trimming pared 3 bases from V and 0 bases from J, leaving 5 bases between. The CDR3 contains 13 residues. The clonotype originates from a human donor in good health (CMV status not recorded). Some clones in this sample may be carry-over from other donors' samples. The J gene is TRBJ1-1, the V gene TRBV4-3; D uncertain. The sequenced sample was cultured PBMCs, obtained from culture after CMV antigen stimulation. Written as DNA, the CDR3 is TGCGCCAGCAGCCACGGGTTGAACACTGAAGCTTTCTTT. Amino acid sequence: CASSHGLNTEAFF.